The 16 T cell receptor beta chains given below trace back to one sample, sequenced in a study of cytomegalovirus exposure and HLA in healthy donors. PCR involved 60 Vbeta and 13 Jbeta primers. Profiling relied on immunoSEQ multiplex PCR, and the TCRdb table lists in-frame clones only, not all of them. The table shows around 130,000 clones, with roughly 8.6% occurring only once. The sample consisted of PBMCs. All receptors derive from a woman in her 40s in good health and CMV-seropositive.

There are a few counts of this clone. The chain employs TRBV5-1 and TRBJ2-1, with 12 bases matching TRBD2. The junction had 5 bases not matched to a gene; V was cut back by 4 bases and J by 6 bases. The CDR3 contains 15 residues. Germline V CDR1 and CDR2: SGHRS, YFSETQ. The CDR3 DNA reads TGCGCCAGCAGCCCAAAGACTAGCGGGGGCAATGAGCAGTTCTTC. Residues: CASSPKTSGGNEQFF.

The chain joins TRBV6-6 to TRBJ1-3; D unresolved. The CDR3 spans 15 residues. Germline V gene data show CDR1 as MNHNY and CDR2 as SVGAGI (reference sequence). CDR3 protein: CASAFRLGSGNTIYF. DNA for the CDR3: TGTGCTTCCGCGTTTAGACTGGGCTCTGGAAACACCATATATTTT.

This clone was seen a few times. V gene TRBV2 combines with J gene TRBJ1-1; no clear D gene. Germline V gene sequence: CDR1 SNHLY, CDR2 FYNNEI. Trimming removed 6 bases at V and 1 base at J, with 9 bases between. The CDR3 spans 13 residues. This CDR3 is CASRSPPNTEAFF. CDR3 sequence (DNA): TGTGCCAGCAGGAGCCCACCGAACACTGAAGCTTTCTTT.

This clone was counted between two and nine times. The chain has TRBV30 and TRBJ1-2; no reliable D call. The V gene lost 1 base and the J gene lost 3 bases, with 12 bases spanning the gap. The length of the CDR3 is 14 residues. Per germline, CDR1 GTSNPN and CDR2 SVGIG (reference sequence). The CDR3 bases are TGTGCCTGGAGTGGTCGCGGGGTACACTATGGCTACACCTTC. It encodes CAWSGRGVHYGYTF.

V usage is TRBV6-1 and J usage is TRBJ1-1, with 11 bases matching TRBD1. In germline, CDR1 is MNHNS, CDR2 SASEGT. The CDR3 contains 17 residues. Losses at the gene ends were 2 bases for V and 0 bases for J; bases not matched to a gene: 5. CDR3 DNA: TGTGCCAGCAGTGAATGGGACAGGGGGACAATGAACACTGAAGCTTTCTTT. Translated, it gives CASSEWDRGTMNTEAFF.

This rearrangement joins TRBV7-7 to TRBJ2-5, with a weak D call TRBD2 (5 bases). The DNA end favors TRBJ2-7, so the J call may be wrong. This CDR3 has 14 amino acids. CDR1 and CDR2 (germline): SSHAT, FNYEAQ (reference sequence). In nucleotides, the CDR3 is TGTGCCAGCAGCCCTGGTAGCGCCCCAAACGAGCAGTACTTC. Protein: CASSPGSAPNEQYF.

CDR3 in DNA: TGTGCCTGGACCATGACAGAACCTGAAGCTTTCTTT. Translation: CAWTMTEPEAFF. The chain has TRBV30 and TRBJ1-1, with D possibly matching TRBD1 (5 bases). The CDR3 length is 12 residues. V lost 4 bases and J lost 6, with 12 bases in between. The V gene's germline CDR1 is GTSNPN and CDR2 SVGIG (reference sequence).

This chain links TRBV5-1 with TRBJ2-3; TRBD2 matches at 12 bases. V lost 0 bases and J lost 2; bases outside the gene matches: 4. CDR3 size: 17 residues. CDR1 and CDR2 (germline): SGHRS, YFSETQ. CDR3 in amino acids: CASSLGLAGVSTDTQYF. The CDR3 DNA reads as TGCGCCAGCAGCTTGGGACTAGCGGGGGTCTCCACAGATACGCAGTATTTT.

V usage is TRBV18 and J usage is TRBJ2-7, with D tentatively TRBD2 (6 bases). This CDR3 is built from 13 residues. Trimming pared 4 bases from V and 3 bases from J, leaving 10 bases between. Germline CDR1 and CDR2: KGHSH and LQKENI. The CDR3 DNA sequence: TGTGCCAGCTCACGGACGCGGGGCTACGAGCAGTACTTC. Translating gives CASSRTRGYEQYF.

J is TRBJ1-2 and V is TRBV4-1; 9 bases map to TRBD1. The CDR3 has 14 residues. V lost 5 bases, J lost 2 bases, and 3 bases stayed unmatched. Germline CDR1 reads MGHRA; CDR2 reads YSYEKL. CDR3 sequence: CASSSGQGNYGYTF. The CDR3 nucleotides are TGCGCCAGCAGCTCCGGACAGGGGAACTATGGCTACACCTTC.

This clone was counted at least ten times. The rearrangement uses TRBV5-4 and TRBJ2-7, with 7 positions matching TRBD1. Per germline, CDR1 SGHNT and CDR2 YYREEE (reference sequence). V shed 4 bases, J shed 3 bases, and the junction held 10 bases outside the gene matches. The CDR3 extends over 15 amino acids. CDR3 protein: CASSAPATGIYEQYF. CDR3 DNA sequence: TGTGCCAGCAGCGCGCCTGCGACAGGGATCTACGAGCAGTACTTC.

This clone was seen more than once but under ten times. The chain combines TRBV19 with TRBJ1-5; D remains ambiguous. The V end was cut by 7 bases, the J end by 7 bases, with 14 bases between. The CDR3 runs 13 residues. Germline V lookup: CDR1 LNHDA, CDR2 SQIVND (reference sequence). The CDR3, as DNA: TGTGCCAGTACCCTTCGAGGGAGACAGCCCCAGCATTTT. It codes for CASTLRGRQPQHF.

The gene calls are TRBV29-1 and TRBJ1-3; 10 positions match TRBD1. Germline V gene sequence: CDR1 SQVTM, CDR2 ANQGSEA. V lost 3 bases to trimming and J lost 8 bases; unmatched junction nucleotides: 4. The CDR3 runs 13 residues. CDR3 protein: CSVDDRGLDTIYF. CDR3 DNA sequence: TGCAGCGTTGACGACAGGGGGCTAGACACCATATATTTT.

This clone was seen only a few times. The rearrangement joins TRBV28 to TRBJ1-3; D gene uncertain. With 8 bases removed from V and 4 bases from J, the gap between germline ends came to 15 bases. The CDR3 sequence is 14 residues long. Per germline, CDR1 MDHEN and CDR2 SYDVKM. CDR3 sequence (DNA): TGTGCCAGCGTTTCCCCCGCAGCGGGAAACACCATATATTTT. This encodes CASVSPAAGNTIYF.

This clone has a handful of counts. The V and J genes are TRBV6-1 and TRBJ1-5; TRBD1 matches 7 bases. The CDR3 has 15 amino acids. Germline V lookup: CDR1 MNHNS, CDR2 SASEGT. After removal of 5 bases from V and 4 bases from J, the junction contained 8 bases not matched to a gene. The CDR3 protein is CASSRQGEGNQPQHF. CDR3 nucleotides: TGTGCCAGCAGTCGACAGGGAGAAGGGAATCAGCCCCAGCATTTT.

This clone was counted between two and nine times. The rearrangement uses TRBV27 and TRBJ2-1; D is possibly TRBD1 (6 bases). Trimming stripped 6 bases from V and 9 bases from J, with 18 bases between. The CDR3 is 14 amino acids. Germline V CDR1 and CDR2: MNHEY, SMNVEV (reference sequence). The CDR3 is CASRGTGTYGEQFF. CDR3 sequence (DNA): TGTGCCAGCAGAGGCACCGGGACATACGGTGAGCAGTTCTTC.